This entry lists 10 T cell receptor beta chains sequenced from one sample in a study of read filtering for tumor transcriptome and immune sequencing. From about 400 ng of RNA, a library with molecular barcoded alpha/delta and beta/gamma adaptors was made. TCRdb reprocessed the reads with MiXCR, giving one entry per CDR3 protein. The data contain fewer than 50,000 distinct CDR3 sequences, about an eighth of them singletons. The sequenced sample consisted of a population of CD138-negative cells sorted from bone marrow. All receptors derive from a donor at least 40 years old with multiple myeloma.

As regards this clonotype: An end of the junction differs from the germline gene, which may be a read error. This chain links TRBV6-2 or TRBV6-3 with TRBJ2-7; D perhaps matches TRBD2 (6 bases). The CDR3 loop spans 14 amino acids. Germline CDR1 is MNHEY and CDR2 is SVGEGT. The DNA of the CDR3 is TGTGCCAGCACCCGCCCGGGACCGGACTACGAGCCGTACTTC. Translated, it gives CASTRPGPDYEPYF.

This clonotype was seen at least ten times. The chain carries TRBV5-1 and TRBJ2-1; 8 bases are shared with TRBD2. Germline V gene lookup returns CDR1 SGHRS and CDR2 YFSETQ. V gave up 6 bases and J gave up 3 bases; unmatched junction bases: 8. This CDR3 is built from 15 residues. The CDR3, as DNA: TGCGCCAGCAAAAATAGGACTAGCAGCTACAATGAGCAGTTCTTC. Translation gives CASKNRTSSYNEQFF.

This clonotype was detected many times. V is TRBV4-3 and J is TRBJ2-3; a possible D gene is TRBD2 (5 bases). Germline V gene sequence: CDR1 LGHNA, CDR2 YSLEER. The CDR3 spans 16 residues. Trimming pared 2 bases from V and 1 base from J, leaving 13 bases between. The CDR3 is CASSQTSGGGTDTQYF. Here the CDR3 DNA reads TGCGCCAGCAGCCAAACTTCCGGAGGAGGCACAGATACGCAGTATTTT.

Many counts were recorded for this clonotype. V gene TRBV5-5 combines with J gene TRBJ2-7; D may be TRBD2 (5 bases). Germline CDR1 and CDR2: SGHKS and YYEKEE (reference sequence). Trimming shortened V by 0 bases and J by 2 bases, and 15 bases separated the two germline ends. This CDR3 spans 16 amino acids. DNA of the CDR3: TGTGCCAGCAGCTTGGGGAAGGCGGGTGCCACCTACGAGCAGTACTTC. The encoded protein is CASSLGKAGATYEQYF. The complete variable domain, with remaining parts taken from reference TRBV5-5 and TRBJ2-7, reads DAGVTQSPTHLIKTRGQQVTLRCSPISGHKSVSWYQQVLGQGPQFIFQYYEKEERGRGNFPDRFSARQFPNYSSELNVNALLLGDSALYLCASSLGKAGATYEQYFGPGTRLTVT.

There are many counts of this clonotype. V is TRBV19 and J is TRBJ2-1; 7 bases line up with TRBD2. Trimming cost V 7 bases and J 8 bases; bases outside gene matches: 11. From germline, CDR1 is LNHDA and CDR2 SQIVND (reference sequence). The CDR3 has 14 amino acids. The CDR3 is CASTPGGGADEQFF. CDR3 in DNA: TGTGCCAGTACCCCGGGGGGAGGGGCGGATGAGCAGTTCTTC.

This clonotype was picked up many times. The J gene is TRBJ2-2, the V gene TRBV7-9; no reliable D call. Germline CDR1 reads SEHNR; CDR2 reads FQNEAQ (reference sequence). Between the trimmed V and J ends, which lost 5 bases and 4 bases, there was a span of 14 bases. The CDR3 sequence is 15 residues long. The CDR3 here is CASSRLDFITGELFF. The CDR3 region has the DNA TGTGCCAGCAGCCGTCTCGACTTCATCACCGGGGAGCTGTTTTTT. The variable domain in full, with the rest retrieved from reference TRBV7-9 and TRBJ2-2, is DTGVSQNPRHKITKRGQNVTFRCDPISEHNRLYWYRQTLGQGPEFLTYFQNEAQLEKSRLLSDRFSAERPKGSFSTLEIQRTEQGDSAMYLCASSRLDFITGELFFGEGSRLTVL.

By sample fraction, this clonotype is medium-sized (0.01 to 0.1%). V and J are TRBV6-6 and TRBJ2-7; 7 nucleotides agree with TRBD1. The trim removed 6 bases at V and 3 bases at J, leaving 5 bases unmatched. Germline V gene data show CDR1 as MNHNY and CDR2 as SVGAGI (reference sequence). This CDR3 contains 13 residues. CDR3 DNA sequence: TGTGCCAGCAGATCCGGGACAGACTACGAGCAGTACTTC. This translates into CASRSGTDYEQYF.

There are many counts of this clonotype. The chain recombines TRBV6-5 with TRBJ2-1, with 13 bases matching TRBD2. This CDR3 has 17 amino acids. The J segment lost 7 bases and the V segment lost 2 bases, leaving 8 bases of the junction unmatched. The germline V gene encodes CDR1 MNHEY and CDR2 SVGAGI. The CDR3 coding sequence is TGTGCCAGCAGTTACAGTGGACTAGCGGGAGCAAGGAATGAGCAGTTCTTC. Translating gives CASSYSGLAGARNEQFF.

This chain uses TRBV20-1 with TRBJ2-1, with 12 bases matching TRBD2. CDR1 and CDR2 from the germline V gene are DFQATT and SNEGSKA (reference sequence). V shed 5 bases, J shed 3 bases, and the junction held 5 bases outside the gene matches. The CDR3 loop spans 15 amino acids. The CDR3 nucleotides are TGCAGTGCTCGGACGACTAGCGGGAGCTACAATGAGCAGTTCTTC. This translates into CSARTTSGSYNEQFF.

This clonotype was seen a few times. This sequence may be a read error, since a much larger clone differs from it by one base. The V call is TRBV11-2, the J call TRBJ2-3; perhaps TRBD2 as D (7 bases). The CDR3 runs 17 residues. Per the germline V gene, CDR1 is SGHAT and CDR2 is FQNNGV. CDR3 nucleotides: TGTGCCATCAGCCCAAGGGGGGGCGGGAGTAAGGCAGATACGCAGTATTTT. As protein: CAISPRGGGSKADTQYF.